This TCR beta chain was identified in a study of T-cell reconstitution after alpha-beta-depleted transplantation in children. The TCRbeta library incorporated unique molecular identifiers. Each CDR3 protein gets one entry after TCRdb re-called the PCR reads with MiXCR. The sample records approximately 240,000 distinct CDR3 sequences, 8% to 9.5% being singletons. The CDR3 is 16 amino acids. Of note for this clonotype: A much larger clonotype is one base distant, so this may be a read error.

The clonotype originates from a human donor who donated a stem cell graft to a child with acute lymphoblastic leukemia. The input for sequencing was PBMCs from the stem cell graft donor, taken from the stem cell graft. V gene TRBV12-3 or TRBV12-4 combines with J gene TRBJ2-1; 9 positions agree with TRBD2. The DNA for the CDR3 is TGTGGCAGCAGCCCCCGGACGGCGGGGGGGCTGTATGAGCAGTTCTTC. Its translation: CGSSPRTAGGLYEQFF.